The 29 T cell receptor beta chains in this list originate from one sample, sequenced in a study of regulatory T cells in long-lasting Graves disease. Time point noted: persistent/refractory GD, antithyroid drugs over 5 years with positive TRAb. Construction of the TCR library relied on RNA isolated from PBMCs. The authors built TCR beta libraries using iRepertoire HTBI primers and Arm-PCR of CDR3 regions. In TCRdb, the multiplex PCR reads were re-called with MiXCR into one record per CDR3 protein. The repertoire consists of 350,000 to 500,000 distinct CDR3 sequences, with 21% occurring once and the leading ten covering over 11%. The material was peripheral blood mononuclear cells (PBMCs), obtained when the disease was refractory, from a patient treated with antithyroid drugs. The receptors originated from a female donor with Graves disease.

This clonotype showed up many times. The V gene is TRBV3-1, the J gene TRBJ2-4; D is unclear. V was cut by 1 base and J by 2 bases, with 3 bases left in between. CDR1 LGHDT and CDR2 YNNKEL come from the germline V gene (reference sequence). The CDR3 has 13 residues. The CDR3 spells CASSQGSKNIQYF. In DNA form, the CDR3 reads TGTGCCAGCAGCCAAGGATCCAAAAACATTCAGTACTTC.

This clonotype was seen at least ten times. The V gene is TRBV20-1, the J gene TRBJ1-2; the D is unclear. The CDR3 length is 12 residues. The V gene lost 3 bases and the J gene lost 4 bases, with 9 bases spanning the gap. Per germline, CDR1 DFQATT and CDR2 SNEGSKA (reference sequence). The CDR3 coding sequence is TGCAGTGCTAGGGTGGAAGGCTATGGCTACACCTTC. This gives the protein CSARVEGYGYTF.

J is TRBJ2-7 and V is TRBV14, with TRBD1 identical over 7 bases. The V segment lost 6 bases and the J segment 2 bases; nucleotides outside the gene matches: 7. The CDR3 consists of 14 residues. Germline CDR1 SGHDN, CDR2 FVKESK. In nucleotides, the CDR3 is TGTGCCAGCAGTTCGGGGACAGTTCCCTACGAGCAGTACTTC. It specifies CASSSGTVPYEQYF.

This clonotype was recorded many times. The rearrangement links TRBV27 to TRBJ2-7; 9 bases match TRBD2. This CDR3 contains 15 residues. The junction had 7 bases not matched to a gene; V was cut back by 2 bases and J by 5 bases. CDR1 is MNHEY and CDR2 is SMNVEV in the germline V gene (reference sequence). In DNA, the CDR3 is TGTGCCAGCAGTTTAGGTAGCGGGAGTAACAACGAGCAGTACTTC. Translating gives CASSLGSGSNNEQYF.

The table lists this clonotype with many counts. This chain uses TRBV28 with TRBJ2-7, with no clear D. Trimming cost V 7 bases and J 6 bases, with 13 bases left between them. The CDR3 loop spans 12 amino acids. CDR1 is MDHEN and CDR2 is SYDVKM in the germline V gene. Here the CDR3 DNA reads TGTGCCAGCACTGACACTTATGCCGAGCAGTACTTC. Protein product: CASTDTYAEQYF.

In this sample, this clonotype turned up a few times. This chain joins TRBV19 and TRBJ1-6; TRBD1 matches at 7 bases. The CDR3 has 16 amino acids. Trimming at V came to 3 bases and at J to 3 bases, leaving 5 bases not matched to a gene. The germline V gene encodes CDR1 LNHDA and CDR2 SQIVND (reference sequence). DNA of the CDR3: TGTGCCAGTAGTATGCGGGACAGTGACTATAATTCACCCCTCCACTTT. Amino acid sequence: CASSMRDSDYNSPLHF.

The chain uses TRBV27 and TRBJ2-1; weak D call: TRBD2 (6 bases). The CDR3 is 15 residues long. Germline loops: CDR1 MNHEY, CDR2 SMNVEV (reference sequence). V was shortened by 5 bases and J by 9 bases, with 20 bases between the two germline ends. CDR3 coding DNA: TGTGCCAGCAGTCCGGGGGACTTCCCTCGAAGTGAGCAGTTCTTC. It translates to CASSPGDFPRSEQFF.

J is TRBJ2-7 and V is TRBV6-9; 9 positions agree with TRBD1. In germline, CDR1 is MNHGY, CDR2 SVAAGI. Trimming removed 6 bases from V and 0 bases from J; junction bases left unmatched: 6. This CDR3 has 15 residues. This CDR3 reads CASSYRGQGSYEQYF. In DNA, the CDR3 is TGTGCCAGCAGCTATAGGGGACAGGGCTCCTACGAGCAGTACTTC.

This clonotype was observed many times. The chain has TRBV27 and TRBJ1-1, with D unresolved. Germline CDR1 and CDR2: MNHEY and SMNVEV (reference sequence). The ends were cut back, 3 bases at V and 7 bases at J, with 12 bases in the middle. This CDR3 spans 13 amino acids. CDR3 nucleotides: TGTGCCAGCAGTTTGAGGCCTGTGGGTGAAGCTTTCTTT. Protein: CASSLRPVGEAFF.

This clonotype has at least ten counts. The rearrangement uses TRBV3-1 and TRBJ1-1; D ambiguous. V dropped 0 bases and J dropped 5 bases, with 7 bases sitting between them. This CDR3 has 13 amino acids. Germline CDR1 is LGHDT and CDR2 is YNNKEL (reference sequence). DNA for the CDR3: TGTGCCAGCAGCCAAGATATCGGGACTGAAGCTTTCTTT. Its protein is CASSQDIGTEAFF.

The chain has TRBV9 and TRBJ2-1; a weak D match, TRBD2 (5 bases). V was clipped by 0 bases and J by 3 bases, with 10 bases between them. Per germline, CDR1 SGDLS and CDR2 YYNGEE. This CDR3 comprises 15 residues. CDR3 DNA: TGTGCCAGCAGCGTAGGAGGGTCAATCTACAATGAGCAGTTCTTC. Translation gives CASSVGGSIYNEQFF. Using reference TRBV9 and TRBJ2-1 for the parts outside the CDR3, the full variable domain is DSGVTQTPKHLITATGQRVTLRCSPRSGDLSVYWYQQSLDQGLQFLIQYYNGEERAKGNILERFSAQQFPDLHSELNLSSLELGDSALYFCASSVGGSIYNEQFFGPGTRLTVL.

This clonotype was observed a few times. This rearrangement joins TRBV7-6 to TRBJ2-7, with a tentative D call TRBD2 (6 bases). The V gene lost 5 bases and the J gene lost 3 bases, with 17 bases spanning the gap. CDR3 length: 15 amino acids. Germline V gene data show CDR1 as SGHVS and CDR2 as FNYEAQ. CDR3 DNA sequence: TGTGCCAGCAGCGCAAGCGGCGGGACTGGCTACGAGCAGTACTTC. Its protein product is CASSASGGTGYEQYF.

The V call is TRBV7-3, the J call TRBJ1-6; D perhaps matches TRBD1 (5 bases). CDR1 and CDR2 from the germline V gene are SGHTA and FQGTGA. The ends were cut back, 0 bases at V and 8 bases at J, with 8 bases in the middle. The CDR3 has 14 amino acids. CDR3 amino acids: CASSLTARDSPLHF. The CDR3, as DNA: TGTGCCAGCAGCTTAACGGCCAGGGATTCACCCCTCCACTTT. Complete variable domain (other parts from reference TRBV7-3 and TRBJ1-6): GAGVSQTPSNKVTEKGKYVELRCDPISGHTALYWYRQSLGQGPEFLIYFQGTGAADDSGLPNDRFFAVRPEGSVSTLKIQRTERGDSAVYLCASSLTARDSPLHFGNGTRLTVT.

The chain joins TRBV29-1 to TRBJ1-4; a possible D gene is TRBD1 (5 bases). Germline-derived CDR1 and CDR2 are SQVTM and ANQGSEA. This CDR3 contains 13 residues. CDR3 amino acids: CSAGASTNEKLFF. DNA of the CDR3: TGCAGTGCTGGGGCCTCAACTAATGAAAAACTGTTTTTT. Variable domain in full (rest from reference TRBV29-1 and TRBJ1-4): SAVISQKPSRDICQRGTSLTIQCQVDSQVTMMFWYRQQPGQSLTLIATANQGSEATYESGFVIDKFPISRPNLTFSTLTVSNMSPEDSSIYLCSAGASTNEKLFFGSGTQLSVL.

The rearrangement links TRBV18 to TRBJ2-2, with unresolved D. Trimming took 0 bases from V and 3 from J, leaving 8 bases between them. CDR3 size: 15 residues. Germline V gene data show CDR1 as KGHSH and CDR2 as LQKENI. This CDR3 is CASSPPTWYTGELFF. The CDR3 DNA is TGTGCCAGCTCACCACCTACATGGTACACCGGGGAGCTGTTTTTT.

The rearrangement joins TRBV20-1 to TRBJ2-2, with 10 bases identical to TRBD2. Losses at the gene ends were 6 bases for V and 7 bases for J; bases not matched to a gene: 20. The CDR3 is made up of 18 amino acids. Per germline, CDR1 DFQATT and CDR2 SNEGSKA (reference sequence). The CDR3 DNA reads TGCAGTGCCAGCAAAGGAACTAGCGGGATGGTCGGGGTCGGGGAGCTGTTTTTT. As protein: CSASKGTSGMVGVGELFF.

Many counts were recorded for this clonotype. The chain is built from TRBV28 and TRBJ1-1; TRBD1 is a possible D gene (5 bases). CDR3 size: 14 residues. V was pared by 6 bases and J by 0 bases, with 11 bases between. Per the germline V gene, CDR1 is MDHEN and CDR2 is SYDVKM. The CDR3 here is CASRRQGLNTEAFF. CDR3 nucleotide sequence: TGTGCCAGCAGGAGGCAGGGCTTGAACACTGAAGCTTTCTTT.

Points on this clonotype: This sequence may be a read error, since a much larger clone differs from it by one base. The chain employs TRBV7-3 and TRBJ2-2; D is perhaps TRBD2 (5 bases). Trimming cost V 4 bases and J 0 bases, with 6 bases left between them. Looked up from germline, CDR1 is SGHTA and CDR2 is FQGTGA. This CDR3 has 14 residues. Here the CDR3 reads CASSSTTNTGELFF. CDR3 in DNA: TGTGCCAGCAGCTCGACTACGAACACCGGGGAGCTGTTTTTT. The variable domain in full, with the rest retrieved from reference TRBV7-3 and TRBJ2-2, is GAGVSQTPSNKVTEKGKYVELRCDPISGHTALYWYRQSLGQGPEFLIYFQGTGAADDSGLPNDRFFAVRPEGSVSTLKIQRTERGDSAVYLCASSSTTNTGELFFGEGSRLTVL.

The V gene is TRBV4-1, the J gene TRBJ1-3; 7 bases are shared with TRBD1. Germline V lookup: CDR1 MGHRA, CDR2 YSYEKL. There are 16 residues in the CDR3. Trimming at V came to 1 base and at J to 4 bases, leaving 7 bases not matched to a gene. CDR3 in DNA: TGCGCCAGCAGCCAAGTAGAGGGGGCCGGAGGAAACACCATATATTTT. Translation: CASSQVEGAGGNTIYF.

This clonotype was detected only a few times. CDR3 DNA sequence: TGTGCCTGGAGTCCTATCTCTGGGGCCAACGTCCTGACTTTC. Translation: CAWSPISGANVLTF. The chain links TRBV30 to TRBJ2-6; no clear D gene. Between the trimmed V and J ends, which lost 2 bases and 0 bases, there was a span of 5 bases. This CDR3 has 14 residues. From germline, CDR1 is GTSNPN and CDR2 SVGIG (reference sequence).

V usage is TRBV29-1 and J usage is TRBJ2-5; D is unresolved. From germline, CDR1 is SQVTM and CDR2 ANQGSEA. The CDR3 consists of 18 residues. Trimming stripped 3 bases from V and 0 bases from J, with 23 bases between. The CDR3 sequence is CSVDLGRPQHQYQETQYF. CDR3 nucleotides: TGCAGCGTTGACCTCGGCAGGCCACAACATCAGTACCAAGAGACCCAGTACTTC. Full variable domain (rest looked up from reference TRBV29-1 and TRBJ2-5): SAVISQKPSRDICQRGTSLTIQCQVDSQVTMMFWYRQQPGQSLTLIATANQGSEATYESGFVIDKFPISRPNLTFSTLTVSNMSPEDSSIYLCSVDLGRPQHQYQETQYFGPGTRLLVL.

This clonotype has a count of ten or more. This chain links TRBV28 with TRBJ1-5, with D possibly matching TRBD1 (6 bases). Germline V gene lookup returns CDR1 MDHEN and CDR2 SYDVKM. The CDR3 sequence is 15 residues long. V lost 6 bases and J lost 3, with 15 bases in between. The CDR3 region is CASSNRESVNQPQHF. In DNA, the CDR3 is TGTGCCAGCAGCAACAGGGAGTCGGTCAATCAGCCCCAGCATTTT.

The chain employs TRBV4-1 and TRBJ2-7; 10 positions agree with TRBD2. The DNA end is more similar to TRBJ2-5, so the J call may be wrong. Germline V gene lookup returns CDR1 MGHRA and CDR2 YSYEKL. This CDR3 has 19 residues. CDR3 protein: CASSQGSLAGVYVGETQYF. The CDR3 DNA reads TGCGCCAGCAGCCAAGGATCGCTAGCGGGAGTTTATGTAGGAGAGACCCAGTACTTC.

V and J are TRBV7-6 and TRBJ2-5, with D perhaps given as TRBD1 or TRBD2 (5 bases each). Trimming removed 4 bases at V and 5 bases at J, with 23 bases between. Germline V gene data show CDR1 as SGHVS and CDR2 as FNYEAQ. The CDR3 sequence is 17 residues long. CDR3 sequence reads: CASSSTDQGRGMETQYF. The CDR3 bases are TGTGCCAGCAGCTCCACCGACCAGGGCCGGGGTATGGAGACCCAGTACTTC.

This clonotype was observed a few times. V is TRBV4-1 and J is TRBJ1-1, with 7 bases that match TRBD1. The CDR3 loop spans 16 amino acids. Germline V gene sequence: CDR1 MGHRA, CDR2 YSYEKL. Unmatched junction bases numbered 6, after V lost 1 base and J lost 1 base. CDR3 DNA sequence: TGCGCCAGCAGCCAAGGACCCACAGGGGAGAACACTGAAGCTTTCTTT. Its translation is CASSQGPTGENTEAFF.

V and J are TRBV28 and TRBJ2-3; 13 bases match TRBD2. The V segment lost 1 base and the J segment 3 bases; nucleotides outside the gene matches: 19. The CDR3 totals 22 residues. From germline, CDR1 is MDHEN and CDR2 SYDVKM. CDR3 DNA: TGTGCCAGCAGTTTATACACCAGTAGTCAGGGACTAGCGGGATTGGGTACAGATACGCAGTATTTT. Its translation is CASSLYTSSQGLAGLGTDTQYF.

This clonotype showed up many times. This chain joins TRBV7-2 and TRBJ2-4, with D possibly TRBD1 on 5 matching bases. Germline V CDR1 and CDR2: SGHTA, FQGNSA. The CDR3 is made up of 17 amino acids. Trimming removed 0 bases at V and 2 bases at J, with 14 bases between. CDR3: CASSLALRVGSKNIQYF. The CDR3 nucleotides are TGTGCCAGCAGCTTAGCGCTCAGGGTTGGGTCCAAAAACATTCAGTACTTC.

In this sample, this clonotype turned up many times. V and J are TRBV2 and TRBJ2-1; tentatively, D is TRBD1 (5 bases). Between the trimmed V and J ends, which lost 3 bases and 4 bases, there was a span of 10 bases. The CDR3 spans 14 residues. Germline CDR1 is SNHLY and CDR2 is FYNNEI. The CDR3: CASSDRTQYNEQFF. CDR3 coding DNA: TGTGCCAGCAGTGACCGGACACAATACAATGAGCAGTTCTTC.

This clonotype has only a few counts. J is TRBJ1-4 and V is TRBV9; D not certain. Germline lookup yields CDR1 SGDLS and CDR2 YYNGEE. V lost 4 bases, J lost 2 bases, and 18 bases lay in between. This CDR3 has 17 residues. The CDR3 sequence: CASSPDVLGRTNEKLFF. The CDR3 DNA reads TGTGCCAGCAGCCCGGACGTACTGGGGAGGACTAATGAAAAACTGTTTTTT.